The sequence of this T cell receptor (beta chain) was determined in a study of beta chain features in type 1 diabetes (dated by TCRdb to the late 2010s). With regard to the full study: No differences in mean age, gender distribution, total cell number or subset yield were found between patients and healthy donors. Whereas all 30 or so donors provided naive and central memory subsets, regulatory and stem cell-like memory subsets were isolated from just 8 patients and roughly 8 healthy donors. Across all samples, fewer than 110,000,000 sorted cells were examined, and cell number per subset correlated strongly with RNA yield. The study compared the TCRB repertoires of sorted circulating CD4+ T cell subsets in recently diagnosed type 1 diabetes patients with those in matched healthy donors. The investigation overall reported the following: Naive, central memory and regulatory TCRB repertoires appeared to be more alike among patients than among healthy donors. Because cDNA rather than genomic DNA was sequenced, highly expressing activated cells could have been over-represented, although no difference in activation and CD3 levels was found between groups. At VDJ recombination sites, type 1 diabetes patients had fewer insertions and more deleted nucleotides, which implies abnormalities in thymic rearrangement. Shorter templates might have been favored by PCR, but patient and control samples were amplified and corrected together, so both groups would have been affected equally by any skew. In all four CD4+ subsets, TCRB CDR3 length was moderately but significantly shorter in type 1 diabetes patients. Because the HLA sub-analyses included only small numbers of individuals, any influence of HLA type on TCRB rearrangement was left unresolved.

Concerning this clone itself: Its antigen remains undetermined. Base quality data are lacking; no much larger clone is found one base away.

A single peripheral blood draw of around 120 mL on average was collected from each donor into heparinised tubes. Naive, central memory, regulatory and stem cell-like memory CD4+ T cells were sorted on a BD FACSAria II using a panel including CD45RO, CCR7, CD25, CD127, CD95 and CD27. Purity was above 98% for every sorted population. PBMCs were separated immediately by Lymphoprep density gradient centrifugation and were stained directly, without being cultured. So that batch effects would be minimized, each experiment stained and sorted samples in pairs, pairing one healthy donor with one patient. The CDR3 runs 13 residues from the cysteine to the phenylalanine. This entry keeps only the CDR3 DNA: 39 bases, framed from base 1. In the germline V gene, CDR1 corresponds to SQVTM and CDR2 to ANQGSEA. For this chain, trimming is 7 bases at the V end and 9 bases at the J end, and the number of junction bases without a gene match is 9.

The High Capacity cDNA Reverse Transcription Kit was used to reverse transcribe all of the isolated RNA, meaning that expressed TCRB transcripts were what got sequenced. Deep immunoSEQ sequencing was performed on naive, central memory and regulatory T cell samples, with an average of approximately 3.9 million total reads per sample. Sorted cells were lysed in RLT buffer and RNA was extracted with DNase-treated RNeasy Micro or Mini kits, depending on cell number. Each cell subset was processed separately to prevent cross-contamination, with patient and healthy donor samples processed together. TCRB sequences were amplified from cDNA with the immunoSEQ multiplex PCR, producing 87-bp fragments spanning the CDR3 region. Sequencing of the amplicons was done on the Illumina HiSeq platform. Regarding the original processing steps: PCR bias was computationally corrected using synthetic template baselines, reads within Hamming distance 2 were collapsed, and singletons that could not be merged were discarded. Reads were aligned against IMGT to assign V, D and J genes, CDR3 length and insertions or deletions at six rearrangement sites. Within each subset, clonotype counts were normalized to sorted cell number, and only after that were true diversity and Gini coefficients computed with the tcR R package. Repertoire sharing was quantified using the overlap coefficient calculated on TCRB nucleotide sequences. Out-of-frame TCRB sequences from naive cells were analyzed to stand in for the pre-selection repertoire. TCRdb obtained this table from immuneACCESS and retained in-frame rearrangements with V and J assigned. These tables miss some clones; where compared with another copy, unresolved V genes account for less than half of the shortfall, and the remainder is unexplained. From that table come the V and J calls and clone size; the DNA was used to work out D and trimming. Counted in this sample were hundreds of thousands of clones; around an eighth of them appeared once. The top ten clones comprise less than 0.04% of the sample.

The sequence derives from a man between 18 and 35 years old with type 1 diabetes. The chain joins TRBV29-1 to TRBJ1-6; the junction holds 7 bases that match TRBD1. The sample was naive CD4+ T cells from blood. The sample's cell subset or site, from its label and the paper: true naive CD4+ T cells. The CDR3 protein sequence reads: CSAETGKGSPLHF. The DNA sequence is given as TGCAGCGCTGAGACAGGGAAAGGTTCACCCCTCCACTTT.